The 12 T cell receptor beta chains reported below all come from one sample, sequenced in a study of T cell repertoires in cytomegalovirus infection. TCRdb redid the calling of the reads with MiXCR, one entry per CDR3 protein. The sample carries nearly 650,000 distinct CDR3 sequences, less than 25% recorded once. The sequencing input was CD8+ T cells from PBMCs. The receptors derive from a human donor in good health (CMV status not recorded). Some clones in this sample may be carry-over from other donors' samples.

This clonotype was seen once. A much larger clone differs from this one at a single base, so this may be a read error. In DNA form, the CDR3 reads TGTGCCAGCAACGGGGGTCGGAGTAATTCACCCCTCCACTTT. This encodes CASNGGRSNSPLHF. The chain recombines TRBV7-4 with TRBJ1-6; weak D call: TRBD1 (5 bases). V shed 7 bases and J shed 6 bases, with 13 bases lying between them. The CDR3 covers 14 residues. Germline V gives CDR1 SGHVT, CDR2 SQSDAQ.

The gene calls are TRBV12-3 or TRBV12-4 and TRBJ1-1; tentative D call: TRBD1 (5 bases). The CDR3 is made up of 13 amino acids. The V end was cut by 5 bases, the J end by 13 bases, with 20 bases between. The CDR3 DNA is TGTGCCAGCAGTGTCCCGGGGCGACGAGATGATTTCTTT. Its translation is CASSVPGRRDDFF.

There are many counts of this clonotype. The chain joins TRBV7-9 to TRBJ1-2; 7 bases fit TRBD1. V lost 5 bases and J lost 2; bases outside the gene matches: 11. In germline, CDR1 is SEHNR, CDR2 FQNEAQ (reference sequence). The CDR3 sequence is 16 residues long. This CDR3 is CASSPSSRDSNYGYTF. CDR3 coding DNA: TGTGCCAGCAGCCCCTCCTCCCGGGACAGCAACTATGGCTACACCTTC.

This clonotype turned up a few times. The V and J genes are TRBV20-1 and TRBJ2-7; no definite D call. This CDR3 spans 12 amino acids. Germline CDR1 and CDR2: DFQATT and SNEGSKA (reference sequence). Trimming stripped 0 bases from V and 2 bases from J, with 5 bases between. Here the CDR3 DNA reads TGCAGTGCTAGAGATCCAGCCTACGAGCAGTACGTC. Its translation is CSARDPAYEQYV.

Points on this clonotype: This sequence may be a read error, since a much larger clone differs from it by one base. The CDR3 protein is CASSTGAGKLFF. The CDR3 DNA sequence: TGTGCCAGCAGTACAGGGGCCGGGAAGCTGTTTTTT. The rearrangement links TRBV28 to TRBJ2-2; 7 nucleotides agree with TRBD1. Per germline, CDR1 MDHEN and CDR2 SYDVKM. The CDR3 is 12 residues long.

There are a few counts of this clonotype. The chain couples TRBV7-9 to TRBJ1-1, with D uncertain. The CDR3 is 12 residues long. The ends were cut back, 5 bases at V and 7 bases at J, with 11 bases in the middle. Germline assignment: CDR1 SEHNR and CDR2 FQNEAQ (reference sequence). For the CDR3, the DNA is TGTGCCAGCAGCCCGGTCCCGTATGAAGCTTTCTTT. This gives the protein CASSPVPYEAFF.

The CDR3 loop is CASSEAGVPWEQYF. The CDR3 nucleotides read TGTGCCAGCAGTGAGGCAGGGGTCCCGTGGGAGCAGTACTTC. The chain combines TRBV25-1 with TRBJ2-7; D possibly corresponds to TRBD1 (6 bases). The V end lost 3 bases, the J end lost 7 bases, and 16 bases lay between the germline ends. This CDR3 comprises 14 residues. Germline V lookup: CDR1 MGHDK, CDR2 SYGVNS.

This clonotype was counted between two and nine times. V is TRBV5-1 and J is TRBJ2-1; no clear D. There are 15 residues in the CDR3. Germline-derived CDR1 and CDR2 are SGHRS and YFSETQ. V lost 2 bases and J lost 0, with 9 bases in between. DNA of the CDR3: TGCGCCAGCAGCTTAGGCCAGTTCTCCTACAATGAGCAGTTCTTC. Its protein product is CASSLGQFSYNEQFF.

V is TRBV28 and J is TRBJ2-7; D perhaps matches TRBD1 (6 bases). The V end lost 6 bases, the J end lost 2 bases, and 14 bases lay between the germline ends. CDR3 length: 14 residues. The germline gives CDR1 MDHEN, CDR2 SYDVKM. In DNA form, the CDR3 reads TGTGCCAGCAGCCCTCACAGGGCCACCTACGAGCAGTACGTC. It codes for CASSPHRATYEQYV.

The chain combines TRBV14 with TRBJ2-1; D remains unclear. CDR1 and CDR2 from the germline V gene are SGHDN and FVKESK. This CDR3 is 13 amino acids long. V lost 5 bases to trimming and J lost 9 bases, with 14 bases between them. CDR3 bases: TGTGCCAGCAGCGCCGGCCTGGCCAGTGAGCAGTTCTTC. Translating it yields CASSAGLASEQFF.

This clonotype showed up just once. CDR3 in amino acids: CASNRQAEDTEAFF. The DNA of the CDR3 is TGTGCCAGCAACCGACAGGCCGAGGACACTGAAGCTTTCTTT. The V and J genes are TRBV9 and TRBJ1-1; D is perhaps TRBD1 (6 bases). The V gene's germline CDR1 is SGDLS and CDR2 YYNGEE. The CDR3 sequence is 14 residues long. V shed 6 bases and J shed 3 bases, with 15 bases lying between them. The whole variable domain, remainder taken from reference TRBV9 and TRBJ1-1, is DSGVTQTPKHLITATGQRVTLRCSPRSGDLSVYWYQQSLDQGLQFLIQYYNGEERAKGNILERFSAQQFPDLHSELNLSSLELGDSALYFCASNRQAEDTEAFFGQGTRLTVV.

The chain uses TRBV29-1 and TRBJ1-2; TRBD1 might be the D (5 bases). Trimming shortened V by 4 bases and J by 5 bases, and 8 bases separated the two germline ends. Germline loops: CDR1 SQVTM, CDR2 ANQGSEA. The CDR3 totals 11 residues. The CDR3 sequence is CSVGGDYGYTF. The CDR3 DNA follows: TGCAGCGTTGGGGGGGATTATGGCTACACCTTC.